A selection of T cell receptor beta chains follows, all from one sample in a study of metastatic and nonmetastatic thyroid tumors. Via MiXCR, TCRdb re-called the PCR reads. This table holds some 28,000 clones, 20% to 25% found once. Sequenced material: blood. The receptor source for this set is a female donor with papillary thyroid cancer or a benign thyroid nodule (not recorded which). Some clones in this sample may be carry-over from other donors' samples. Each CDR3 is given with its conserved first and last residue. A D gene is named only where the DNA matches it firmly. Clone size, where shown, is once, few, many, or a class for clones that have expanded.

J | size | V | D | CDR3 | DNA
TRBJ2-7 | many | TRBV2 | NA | CASSWESSYEQYF | TGTGCCAGCAGTTGGGAAAGTTCCTACGAGCAGTACTTC
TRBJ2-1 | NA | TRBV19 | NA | CASSRNRVGVQFF | TGTGCCAGTAGTAGGAACAGGGTTGGTGTGCAGTTCTTC
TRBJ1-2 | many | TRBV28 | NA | CASSLIRVVGYTF | TGTGCCAGCAGTTTAATCAGGGTGGTTGGCTACACCTTC
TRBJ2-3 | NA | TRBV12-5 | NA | CASGRGESTDTQYF | TGTGCTAGTGGTAGGGGAGAGAGCACAGATACGCAGTATTTT
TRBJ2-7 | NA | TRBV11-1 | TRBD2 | CASSPPALAGDTYEQYF | TGTGCCAGCAGCCCTCCGGCACTAGCGGGAGACACCTACGAGCAGTACTTC
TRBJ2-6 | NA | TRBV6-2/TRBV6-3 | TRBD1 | CASKTGVVGANVLTF | TGTGCCAGCAAAACAGGGGTAGTAGGGGCCAACGTCCTGACTTTC
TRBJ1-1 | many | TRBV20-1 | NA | CSARALNRAATEAFF | TGCAGTGCTAGAGCATTGAACAGGGCGGCCACTGAAGCTTTCTTT
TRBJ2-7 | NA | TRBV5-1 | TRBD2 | CASSSRAGGPYEQYF | TGCGCCAGCAGCTCGCGAGCGGGGGGGCCCTACGAGCAGTACTTC
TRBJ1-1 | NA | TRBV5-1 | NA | CASSLAGASNTEAFF | TGCGCCAGCAGCTTGGCCGGGGCTTCGAACACTGAAGCTTTCTTT
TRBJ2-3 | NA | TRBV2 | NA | CASIRATRDTQYF | TGTGCCAGCATCCGAGCAACGAGGGATACGCAGTATTTT
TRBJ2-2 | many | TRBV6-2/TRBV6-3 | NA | CASSYGWGNTGELFF | TGTGCCAGCAGTTACGGGTGGGGCAACACCGGGGAGCTGTTTTTT
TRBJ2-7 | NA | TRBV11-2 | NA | CASSSPRRQSSYEQYF | TGTGCCAGCAGCTCCCCCCGGAGGCAGAGCTCCTACGAGCAGTACTTC
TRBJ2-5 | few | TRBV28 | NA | CASSPGLLASQETQYF | TGTGCCAGCAGTCCAGGGTTACTAGCATCGCAAGAGACCCAGTACTTC
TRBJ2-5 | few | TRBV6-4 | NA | CASSDRGGDETQYF | TGTGCCAGCAGTGATCGGGGCGGGGACGAGACCCAGTACTTC
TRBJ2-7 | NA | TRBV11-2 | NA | CASSPSQMGAGPSYEQYF | TGTGCCAGCAGCCCGTCCCAAATGGGGGCAGGGCCCTCCTACGAGCAGTACTTC
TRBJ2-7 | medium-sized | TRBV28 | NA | CASNTQIQGYEQYF | TGTGCCAGCAACACTCAGATACAGGGCTACGAGCAGTACTTC
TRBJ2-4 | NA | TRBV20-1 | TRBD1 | CSAAGQGLIAKNIQYF | TGCAGTGCTGCGGGACAGGGCCTCATAGCCAAAAACATTCAGTACTTC
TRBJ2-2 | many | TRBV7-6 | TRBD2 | CAAGGGTGELFF | TGTGCCGCTGGGGGGGGCACCGGGGAGCTGTTTTTT
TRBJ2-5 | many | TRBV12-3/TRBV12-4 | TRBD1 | CASRDDGTGGQETQYF | TGTGCCAGCAGGGATGACGGGACAGGGGGCCAGGAGACCCAGTACTTC
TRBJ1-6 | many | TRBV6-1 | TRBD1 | CASKAVTGPNWSPLHF | TGTGCCAGCAAGGCTGTGACAGGGCCCAATTGGTCACCCCTCCACTTT
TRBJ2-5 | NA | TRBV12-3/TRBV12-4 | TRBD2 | CASSSSGGAETQYF | TGTGCCAGCAGTTCCAGCGGGGGGGCGGAGACCCAGTACTTC
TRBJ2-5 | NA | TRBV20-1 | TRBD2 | CSASAGDWGGLVQETQYF | TGCAGTGCTAGTGCCGGGGACTGGGGCGGACTAGTCCAAGAGACCCAGTACTTC
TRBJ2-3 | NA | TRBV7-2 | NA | CASSSDSPDTQYF | TGTGCCAGCAGCTCGGACAGCCCAGATACGCAGTATTTT
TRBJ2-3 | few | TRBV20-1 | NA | CSARGGLEADTQYF | TGCAGTGCTAGAGGGGGATTAGAGGCAGATACGCAGTATTTT
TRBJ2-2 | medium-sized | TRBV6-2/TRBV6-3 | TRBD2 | CASSGTSVNTGELFF | TGTGCCAGCAGTGGGACTAGCGTGAACACCGGGGAGCTGTTTTTT
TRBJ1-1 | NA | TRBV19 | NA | CASTMAQGWGTEAFF | TGTGCCAGTACCATGGCCCAGGGGTGGGGTACTGAAGCTTTCTTT
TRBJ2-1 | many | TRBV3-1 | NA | CASSQALVNNEQFF | TGTGCCAGCAGCCAAGCCCTAGTAAACAATGAGCAGTTCTTC
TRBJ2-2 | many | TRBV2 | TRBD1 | CASRAPSGGVSGELFF | TGTGCCAGCAGAGCACCCTCAGGGGGAGTATCCGGGGAGCTGTTTTTT
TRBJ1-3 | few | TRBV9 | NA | CASSRGGSGNTIYF | TGTGCCAGCAGCCGGGGGGGCTCTGGAAACACCATATATTTT
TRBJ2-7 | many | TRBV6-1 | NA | CASSPVSDYEQYF | TGTGCCAGCAGCCCCGTGTCCGACTACGAGCAGTACTTC
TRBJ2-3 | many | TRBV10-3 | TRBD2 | CAINANSGGRDTQYF | TGTGCCATCAATGCCAATAGCGGGGGCCGAGATACGCAGTATTTT
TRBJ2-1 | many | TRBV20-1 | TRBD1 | CSAPGTGVYDEQFF | TGCAGTGCCCCCGGGACAGGGGTTTATGATGAGCAGTTCTTC
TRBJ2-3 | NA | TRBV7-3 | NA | CAISLSGISSDTQYF | TGTGCCATCAGCTTATCGGGAATAAGCAGTGATACGCAGTATTTT
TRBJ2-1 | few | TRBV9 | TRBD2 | CASSVSGPSGSASYNGQFF | TGTGCCAGCAGCGTATCCGGGCCTAGCGGGAGTGCGTCCTACAATGGGCAGTTCTTC
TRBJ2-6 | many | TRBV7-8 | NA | CASSHLKGGRDSGANVLTF | TGTGCCAGCAGCCATTTAAAGGGGGGCAGAGACTCTGGGGCCAACGTCCTGACTTTC
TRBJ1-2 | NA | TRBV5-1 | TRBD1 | CASSEGTDRAYTF | TGCGCCAGCAGCGAAGGGACAGATCGTGCCTACACCTTC
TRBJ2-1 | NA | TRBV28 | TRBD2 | CASSLFGGAYNEQFF | TGTGCCAGCAGTTTATTTGGGGGGGCCTACAATGAGCAGTTCTTC
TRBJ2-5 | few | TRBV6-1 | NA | CASSVEPFAAQYF | TGTGCCAGCAGTGTAGAGCCTTTTGCGGCCCAGTACTTC
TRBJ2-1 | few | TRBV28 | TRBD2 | CASSLGGSGGNEQFF | TGTGCCAGCAGTTTGGGCGGGAGTGGGGGCAATGAGCAGTTCTTC
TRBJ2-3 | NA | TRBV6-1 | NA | CASSNLPGQGTSTQYF | TGTGCCAGCAGTAATCTTCCGGGACAAGGCACGAGTACGCAGTATTTT
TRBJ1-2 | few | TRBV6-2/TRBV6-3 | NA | CASSPSPGERGYTF | TGTGCCAGCAGCCCCTCCCCGGGTGAACGGGGCTACACCTTC
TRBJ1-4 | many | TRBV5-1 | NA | CASSLSRTESEKLFF | TGCGCCAGCAGCTTGAGTCGGACAGAAAGTGAAAAACTGTTTTTT
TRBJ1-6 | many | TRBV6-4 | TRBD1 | CASSEQGGSPLHF | TGTGCCAGCAGTGAGCAGGGGGGTTCACCCCTCCACTTT
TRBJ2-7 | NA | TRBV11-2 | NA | CASSPQRQDYEQYF | TGTGCCAGCAGCCCCCAGAGACAGGACTACGAGCAGTACTTC
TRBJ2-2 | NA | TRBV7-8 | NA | CASSTGITGELFF | TGTGCCAGCAGCACAGGGATCACCGGGGAGCTGTTTTTT
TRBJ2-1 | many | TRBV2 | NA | CASSWTSNEQFF | TGTGCCAGCAGTTGGACCTCAAATGAGCAGTTCTTC
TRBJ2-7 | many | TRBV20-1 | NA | CSASRPKPSSYEQYF | TGCAGTGCGAGCCGACCAAAACCAAGCTCCTACGAGCAGTACTTC
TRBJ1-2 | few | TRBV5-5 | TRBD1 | CASSSTGDPLPYGYTF | TGTGCCAGCAGCTCGACAGGGGACCCACTACCATATGGCTACACCTTC